The 29 T cell receptor beta chains listed next were all sequenced from one sample in a study of cytomegalovirus exposure and HLA in healthy donors. Sequencing was performed with immunoSEQ multiplex PCR; in TCRdb, only in-frame clones are kept and a portion is missing. The table has around 70,000 clones, 94% seen once. Sequencing was done on a sample of PBMCs. These receptors originate from a woman under 30 in good health and CMV-seropositive.

The chain employs TRBV11-1 and TRBJ1-2; D not resolved. V was cut by 2 bases and J by 1 base, with 11 bases left in between. There are 15 residues in the CDR3. Germline lookup yields CDR1 SGHAT and CDR2 FQDESV (reference sequence). CDR3 nucleotide sequence: TGTGCCAGCAGCTTATGGGCAGACCTTAACTATGGCTACACCTTC. This translates into CASSLWADLNYGYTF.

This chain uses TRBV7-2 with TRBJ2-1; D remains ambiguous. The CDR3 contains 16 residues. CDR1 SGHTA and CDR2 FQGNSA come from the germline V gene. Trimming shortened V by 5 bases and J by 2 bases, and 16 bases separated the two germline ends. The CDR3 bases are TGTGCCAGCAGCGCCCCCTTGCGGAGCACCTACAATGAGCAGTTCTTC. Protein product: CASSAPLRSTYNEQFF.

The chain employs TRBV20-1 and TRBJ1-2, with D unclear. The germline CDR1 and CDR2 sequences are DFQATT and SNEGSKA (reference sequence). The CDR3 is made up of 11 amino acids. V was cut by 7 bases and J by 6 bases, with 12 bases left in between. The CDR3 sequence is CSVPMVHGYTF. The CDR3 nucleotides read TGCAGTGTCCCTATGGTCCATGGCTACACCTTC.

The chain is built from TRBV10-3 and TRBJ2-1, with no clear D. V shed 8 bases and J shed 5 bases, with 16 bases lying between them. The CDR3 runs 14 residues. CDR1 ENHRY and CDR2 SYGVKD come from the germline V gene. This CDR3 reads CAIQQSGSDNEQFF. In DNA form, the CDR3 reads TGTGCCATCCAACAGAGTGGGTCCGACAATGAGCAGTTCTTC.

This clone was observed a handful of times. The chain employs TRBV29-1 and TRBJ1-1, with D possibly being TRBD1 (6 bases). The CDR3 sequence is 13 residues long. The V gene lost 6 bases and the J gene lost 10 bases, with 21 bases spanning the gap. Germline CDR1 SQVTM, CDR2 ANQGSEA. In DNA form, the CDR3 reads TGCAGCGTGGGGGCAGGGGCCTACCTTGGAGCTTTCTTT. Protein product: CSVGAGAYLGAFF.

This chain joins TRBV2 and TRBJ2-2, with D possibly TRBD1 on 5 matching bases. Trimming took 7 bases from V and 4 from J, leaving 10 bases between them. The germline CDR1 and CDR2 sequences are SNHLY and FYNNEI. The CDR3 is made up of 13 amino acids. CDR3 DNA: TGTGCCAGCAAGGCAGGGCCCACCGGGGAGCTGTTTTTT. Its protein is CASKAGPTGELFF.

The chain employs TRBV6-5 and TRBJ2-2; 7 bases are a match to TRBD1. This CDR3 is 14 amino acids long. Germline V gene sequence: CDR1 MNHEY, CDR2 SVGAGI. The ends lost 5 bases at V and 5 bases at J; junction bases unmatched: 5. The chain's CDR3 is CASSRGLETGELFF. The CDR3 DNA is TGTGCCAGCAGTAGGGGGCTAGAGACCGGGGAGCTGTTTTTT.

The gene calls are TRBV7-9 and TRBJ2-6, with D perhaps TRBD2 (6 bases). Germline V CDR1 and CDR2: SEHNR, FQNEAQ (reference sequence). The CDR3 sequence is 15 residues long. V was shortened by 5 bases and J by 2 bases, with 10 bases between the two germline ends. The CDR3, as DNA: TGTGCCAGCAGCCAACCGGGGGCTGGGGCCAACGTCCTGACTTTC. It translates to CASSQPGAGANVLTF. Full variable domain (missing parts from reference TRBV7-9 and TRBJ2-6): DTGVSQNPRHKITKRGQNVTFRCDPISEHNRLYWYRQTLGQGPEFLTYFQNEAQLEKSRLLSDRFSAERPKGSFSTLEIQRTEQGDSAMYLCASSQPGAGANVLTFGAGSRLTVL.

V is TRBV7-9 and J is TRBJ2-3; 10 nucleotides line up with TRBD2. Unmatched junction bases numbered 8, after V lost 3 bases and J lost 5 bases. This CDR3 comprises 16 residues. Germline lookup yields CDR1 SEHNR and CDR2 FQNEAQ (reference sequence). CDR3 nucleotides: TGTGCCAGCAGCTTCCAAGCGGGGGGGCTTGGAGATACGCAGTATTTT. It specifies CASSFQAGGLGDTQYF.

CDR3 residues: CAISDDLLEKVNNEQFF. In DNA form, the CDR3 reads TGTGCCATCAGTGATGACTTACTAGAAAAAGTGAACAATGAGCAGTTCTTC. V usage is TRBV10-3 and J usage is TRBJ2-1; a possible D gene is TRBD2 (5 bases). The CDR3 sequence is 17 residues long. CDR1 is ENHRY, CDR2 SYGVKD, per germline. V was pared by 3 bases and J by 5 bases, with 20 bases between.

The chain has TRBV27 and TRBJ1-4, with D tentatively TRBD1 (6 bases). This CDR3 is built from 12 residues. V dropped 6 bases and J dropped 12 bases, with 14 bases sitting between them. The germline V gene encodes CDR1 MNHEY and CDR2 SMNVEV (reference sequence). The CDR3 coding sequence is TGTGCCAGCAGCCCTCCAGAGGGGGAACTGTTTTTT. Translation: CASSPPEGELFF.

The J gene is TRBJ2-5, the V gene TRBV9; 7 nucleotides match TRBD1. V dropped 0 bases and J dropped 0; count of bases not matched to a gene: 5. CDR1 is SGDLS and CDR2 is YYNGEE in the germline V gene. The CDR3 spans 16 residues. The DNA of the CDR3 is TGTGCCAGCAGCGTAGATCCGGACAGGTACCAAGAGACCCAGTACTTC. It is translated as CASSVDPDRYQETQYF.

This chain uses TRBV28 with TRBJ2-5; TRBD2 might be the D (6 bases). Germline values: CDR1 MDHEN, CDR2 SYDVKM. Trimming pared 7 bases from V and 5 bases from J, leaving 20 bases between. The CDR3 totals 15 residues. The CDR3 loop is CASIPRGRSLETQYF. The CDR3, as DNA: TGTGCCAGCATACCTCGGGGGAGGAGCTTGGAGACCCAGTACTTC. The full variable domain, in which reference TRBV28 and TRBJ2-5 provide the parts outside the CDR3, is DVKVTQSSRYLVKRTGEKVFLECVQDMDHENMFWYRQDPGLGLRLIYFSYDVKMKEKGDIPEGYSVSREKKERFSLILESASTNQTSMYLCASIPRGRSLETQYFGPGTRLLVL.

This rearrangement joins TRBV7-8 to TRBJ2-7; TRBD2 might be the D (6 bases). Trimming removed 0 bases at V and 0 bases at J, with 15 bases between. This CDR3 is 17 amino acids long. CDR1 is SGHVS, CDR2 FQNEAQ, per germline. The CDR3 protein is CASSLAAGGRNSYEQYF. For the CDR3, the DNA is TGTGCCAGCAGCTTAGCAGCCGGGGGTAGGAACTCCTACGAGCAGTACTTC.

The chain links TRBV5-4 to TRBJ2-1; a possible D gene is TRBD1 (5 bases). Trimming removed 0 bases from V and 6 bases from J, with 22 bases in between. Germline V gives CDR1 SGHNT, CDR2 YYREEE (reference sequence). The length of the CDR3 is 18 residues. This chain's CDR3 is CASSLASRGRALSNEQFF. As DNA, the CDR3 is TGTGCCAGCAGCTTGGCCAGTAGGGGCAGGGCACTCAGCAATGAGCAGTTCTTC. Full variable domain (rest looked up from reference TRBV5-4 and TRBJ2-1): ETGVTQSPTHLIKTRGQQVTLRCSSQSGHNTVSWYQQALGQGPQFIFQYYREEENGRGNFPPRFSGLQFPNYSSELNVNALELDDSALYLCASSLASRGRALSNEQFFGPGTRLTVL.

The chain recombines TRBV5-1 with TRBJ1-1; D is ambiguous. From germline, CDR1 is SGHRS and CDR2 YFSETQ. Trimming took 0 bases from V and 0 from J, leaving 9 bases between them. CDR3 size: 15 residues. CDR3 in amino acids: CASSLDSNLNTEAFF. Here the CDR3 DNA reads TGCGCCAGCAGCTTGGACAGCAACCTGAACACTGAAGCTTTCTTT.

The V call is TRBV11-2, the J call TRBJ2-7; D is undetermined. The germline CDR1 and CDR2 sequences are SGHAT and FQNNGV. V lost 5 bases and J lost 2, with 16 bases in between. This CDR3 region has 15 residues. CDR3 in amino acids: CASSPRVGIAYEQYF. CDR3 sequence (DNA): TGTGCCAGCAGCCCCCGGGTCGGTATAGCCTACGAGCAGTACTTC.

This clone was found once. This chain uses TRBV9 with TRBJ2-1, with D possibly TRBD2 on 5 matching bases. This CDR3 is 16 amino acids long. V lost 2 bases, J lost 2 bases, and 14 bases lay in between. Germline V gene lookup returns CDR1 SGDLS and CDR2 YYNGEE. CDR3 amino acids: CASSVGVAHTYNEQFF. The CDR3 coding sequence is TGTGCCAGCAGCGTGGGAGTAGCCCATACCTACAATGAGCAGTTCTTC.

V is TRBV29-1 and J is TRBJ2-1; a weak D match, TRBD2 (6 bases). The V and J ends lost 5 bases and 4 bases respectively, with 12 bases between them. The CDR3 has 13 residues. From germline, CDR1 is SQVTM and CDR2 ANQGSEA. CDR3 in amino acids: CSVRTTTYNEQFF. Written as DNA, the CDR3 is TGCAGCGTTCGGACTACTACGTACAATGAGCAGTTCTTC.

This rearrangement joins TRBV5-1 to TRBJ1-3; 8 bases are a match to TRBD1. J was trimmed by 0 bases and V by 5 bases; bases with no gene match: 4. CDR1 is SGHRS and CDR2 is YFSETQ in the germline V gene. CDR3 length: 15 residues. The DNA of the CDR3 is TGCGCCAGCAGACCAGGGGGCCTCTCTGGAAACACCATATATTTT. It specifies CASRPGGLSGNTIYF.

This chain links TRBV9 with TRBJ1-1, with a tentative D call TRBD1 (5 bases). The CDR3 extends over 15 amino acids. Germline assignment: CDR1 SGDLS and CDR2 YYNGEE. Trimming removed 0 bases at V and 1 base at J, with 10 bases between. This CDR3 is CASSVGSRENTEAFF. The CDR3 DNA reads as TGTGCCAGCAGCGTAGGGTCCAGGGAGAACACTGAAGCTTTCTTT. The complete variable domain, with remaining parts taken from reference TRBV9 and TRBJ1-1, reads DSGVTQTPKHLITATGQRVTLRCSPRSGDLSVYWYQQSLDQGLQFLIQYYNGEERAKGNILERFSAQQFPDLHSELNLSSLELGDSALYFCASSVGSRENTEAFFGQGTRLTVV.

This chain uses TRBV5-1 with TRBJ1-4; D is perhaps TRBD1 (5 bases). The V gene lost 1 base and the J gene lost 8 bases, with 12 bases spanning the gap. Germline V CDR1 and CDR2: SGHRS, YFSETQ. This CDR3 region has 14 residues. This CDR3 reads CASSLFGQQEKLFF. As DNA, the CDR3 is TGCGCCAGCAGCTTGTTTGGACAACAGGAAAAACTGTTTTTT.

The V call is TRBV5-8, the J call TRBJ2-5; D may be TRBD1 (5 bases). The V end lost 4 bases, the J end lost 1 base, and 23 bases lay between the germline ends. There are 18 residues in the CDR3. Germline V gene data show CDR1 as SGHTS and CDR2 as YDEGEE. CDR3 protein: CASSPGVVVTALQETQYF. CDR3 DNA sequence: TGTGCCAGCAGCCCCGGAGTCGTGGTGACAGCCCTCCAAGAGACCCAGTACTTC.

V gene TRBV27 combines with J gene TRBJ2-3, with TRBD2 matching over 12 bases. The V gene end was trimmed by 7 bases and the J gene end by 5 bases; junction bases not matched to a gene: 7. Germline V gene sequence: CDR1 MNHEY, CDR2 SMNVEV (reference sequence). The CDR3 totals 15 residues. The CDR3 here is CASKTSGRVGDTQYF. The CDR3 bases are TGTGCCAGCAAGACTAGCGGGAGAGTGGGAGATACGCAGTATTTT.

The chain recombines TRBV2 with TRBJ1-2, with TRBD1 as a possible D gene (5 bases). The CDR3 is 15 residues long. In germline, CDR1 is SNHLY, CDR2 FYNNEI. The V and J ends lost 6 bases and 4 bases respectively, with 18 bases between them. The CDR3 protein is CASREGGASGYGYTF. The CDR3 DNA reads TGTGCCAGCAGAGAGGGCGGGGCATCAGGCTATGGCTACACCTTC.

CDR3 nucleotides: TGTGCTAGTGGTTTGGACCCCCCTAGGTTCTTC. This gives the protein CASGLDPPRFF. V is TRBV12-5 and J is TRBJ2-1; D not certain. The germline CDR1 and CDR2 sequences are LGHNT and FRNRAP. V was clipped by 1 base and J by 15 bases, with 10 bases between them. CDR3 length: 11 amino acids.

The gene calls are TRBV6-5 and TRBJ1-2, with 7 bases aligning to TRBD1. Trimming removed 0 bases from V and 4 bases from J; junction bases left unmatched: 8. The CDR3 is 16 amino acids. The germline V gene has CDR1 MNHEY and CDR2 SVGAGI. The CDR3 loop reads CASSYSPTGLAYGYTF. CDR3 coding DNA: TGTGCCAGCAGTTACTCGCCGACAGGGTTGGCCTATGGCTACACCTTC.

The chain recombines TRBV5-4 with TRBJ2-5; a possible D gene is TRBD1 (5 bases). The CDR3 runs 14 residues. V was pared by 0 bases and J by 2 bases, with 8 bases between. The germline V gene has CDR1 SGHNT and CDR2 YYREEE (reference sequence). The CDR3 loop reads CASSLVRTQETQYF. The CDR3 DNA is TGTGCCAGCAGCTTGGTACGGACACAAGAGACCCAGTACTTC.

V gene TRBV5-4 combines with J gene TRBJ1-4; TRBD1 might be the D (5 bases). The CDR3 totals 15 residues. In germline, CDR1 is SGHNT, CDR2 YYREEE (reference sequence). With 1 base removed from V and 4 bases from J, the gap between germline ends came to 11 bases. CDR3 sequence: CASSLKTANNEKLFF. The CDR3 DNA follows: TGTGCCAGCAGCTTGAAGACAGCCAATAATGAAAAACTGTTTTTT.